A single sample gave rise to the 16 T cell receptor beta chains below, sequenced in a study of cytomegalovirus exposure and HLA in healthy donors. 60 Vbeta and 13 Jbeta primers were used in PCR. Some clones are missing from TCRdb's copy, which holds only in-frame ones; the method was immunoSEQ multiplex PCR. The table lists some 110,000 clones, around 61% of them singletons. The sequencing sample was made of PBMCs. The receptors shown here come from a woman aged 30 to 39 in good health and CMV-seronegative.

This clone has only one observation. The chain recombines TRBV7-9 with TRBJ1-5, with no clear D. The CDR3 is 14 residues long. The ends were cut back, 3 bases at V and 2 bases at J, with 8 bases in the middle. Germline CDR1 is SEHNR and CDR2 is FQNEAQ (reference sequence). The CDR3 DNA is TGTGCCAGCAGCTTCGGTGTCGGCAATCAGCCCCAGCATTTT. It encodes CASSFGVGNQPQHF. Looking up the rest from reference TRBV7-9 and TRBJ1-5 gives the full variable domain: DTGVSQNPRHKITKRGQNVTFRCDPISEHNRLYWYRQTLGQGPEFLTYFQNEAQLEKSRLLSDRFSAERPKGSFSTLEIQRTEQGDSAMYLCASSFGVGNQPQHFGDGTRLSIL.

This chain joins TRBV29-1 and TRBJ2-1; TRBD2 might be the D (5 bases). V gave up 1 base and J gave up 1 base, with 8 bases separating them. Germline-derived CDR1 and CDR2 are SQVTM and ANQGSEA. The CDR3 extends over 14 amino acids. CDR3 sequence reads: CSVEAGFSYNEQFF. As DNA, the CDR3 is TGCAGCGTTGAAGCGGGGTTTTCCTACAATGAGCAGTTCTTC.

This chain joins TRBV11-3 and TRBJ2-3; D is unresolved. The CDR3 extends over 13 amino acids. The germline gives CDR1 SGHNT, CDR2 YENEEA. V lost 4 bases and J 0 bases, leaving 5 bases between the germline ends. CDR3 protein: CASSSISTDTQYF. The DNA for the CDR3 is TGTGCCAGCAGCTCTATCAGCACAGATACGCAGTATTTT.

This rearrangement joins TRBV9 to TRBJ2-1, with D unclear. Germline CDR1 and CDR2: SGDLS and YYNGEE. CDR3 length: 14 residues. Trimming took off 1 base at V and 6 bases at J, with 11 bases between the two ends. In DNA form, the CDR3 reads TGTGCCAGCAGCGTATCCCCGGGTAGCAATGAGCAGTTCTTC. It yields the protein CASSVSPGSNEQFF.

The rearrangement uses TRBV23-1 and TRBJ1-1; 7 bases agree with TRBD1. TRBV23-1 is noted as an ORF with a role that remains uncertain. This CDR3 contains 16 residues. V was clipped by 0 bases and J by 1 base; unmatched bases: 5. CDR3 nucleotide sequence: TGCGCCAGCAGTCAATCCGGGACAGACCCGAACACTGAAGCTTTCTTT. This gives the protein CASSQSGTDPNTEAFF.

This clone turned up a few times. The chain links TRBV5-1 to TRBJ1-1; a possible D gene is TRBD1 (5 bases). Germline-derived CDR1 and CDR2 are SGHRS and YFSETQ. V was pared by 4 bases and J by 2 bases, with 15 bases between. CDR3 length: 15 amino acids. This CDR3 reads CASSPRTGDNTEAFF. The CDR3 nucleotides are TGCGCCAGCAGCCCCCGGACGGGGGACAACACTGAAGCTTTCTTT.

The rearrangement joins TRBV2 to TRBJ1-3, with D possibly matching TRBD1 (5 bases). Germline assignment: CDR1 SNHLY and CDR2 FYNNEI. The CDR3 runs 17 residues. V dropped 6 bases and J dropped 0 bases, with 18 bases sitting between them. DNA of the CDR3: TGTGCCAGCAGGGCCGGGGGTTTGATTACCTCTGGAAACACCATATATTTT. This encodes CASRAGGLITSGNTIYF.

This clone occurred a few times. The chain combines TRBV2 with TRBJ2-1, with 13 bases aligning to TRBD2. J was trimmed by 7 bases and V by 5 bases; bases with no gene match: 8. The germline gives CDR1 SNHLY, CDR2 FYNNEI. The CDR3 length is 16 residues. CDR3 sequence reads: CASSSQLAGGGNEQFF. In DNA, the CDR3 is TGTGCCAGCAGTTCCCAACTAGCGGGAGGGGGAAATGAGCAGTTCTTC.

A few counts support this clone. This chain uses TRBV7-2 with TRBJ2-2; tentative D call: TRBD2 (5 bases). The CDR3 sequence is 18 residues long. Germline assignment: CDR1 SGHTA and CDR2 FQGNSA. With 0 bases removed from V and 6 bases from J, the gap between germline ends came to 20 bases. This CDR3 is CASSLATSLVGLSGELFF. In DNA, the CDR3 is TGTGCCAGCAGCTTAGCCACCTCACTAGTAGGGTTGTCCGGGGAGCTGTTTTTT.

The chain has TRBV7-3 and TRBJ2-7; TRBD2 aligns across 9 bases. The germline V gene encodes CDR1 SGHTA and CDR2 FQGTGA. The CDR3 is 14 amino acids. V dropped 1 base and J dropped 6; count of bases not matched to a gene: 4. The CDR3 DNA reads as TGTGCCAGCAGCTTAATAGCGGGAGAAGGCGAGCAGTACTTC. This gives the protein CASSLIAGEGEQYF.

The chain employs TRBV7-9 and TRBJ2-1, with 8 positions matching TRBD2. Per the germline V gene, CDR1 is SEHNR and CDR2 is FQNEAQ (reference sequence). The J segment lost 7 bases and the V segment lost 1 base, leaving 12 bases of the junction unmatched. The CDR3 consists of 17 residues. The CDR3 loop is CASSLVSRGTRWNEQFF. Here the CDR3 DNA reads TGTGCCAGCAGCTTAGTAAGTAGGGGGACTAGGTGGAATGAGCAGTTCTTC.

This clone has just a few counts. J is TRBJ2-3 and V is TRBV4-1; 10 bases are a match to TRBD2. There are 16 residues in the CDR3. Germline CDR1 is MGHRA and CDR2 is YSYEKL. Losses at the gene ends were 5 bases for V and 5 bases for J; bases not matched to a gene: 10. CDR3 residues: CASSDRGLAVEDTQYF. CDR3 coding DNA: TGCGCCAGCAGCGATCGAGGACTAGCGGTGGAAGATACGCAGTATTTT.

The rearrangement uses TRBV28 and TRBJ1-5; D possibly corresponds to TRBD1 (6 bases). CDR3 size: 15 residues. V lost 3 bases to trimming and J lost 0 bases, with 9 bases between them. Germline V gives CDR1 MDHEN, CDR2 SYDVKM. The CDR3 loop is CASSFTGFSNQPQHF. CDR3 in DNA: TGTGCCAGCAGTTTCACAGGGTTTAGCAATCAGCCCCAGCATTTT.

This clone has just a few counts. V usage is TRBV4-3 and J usage is TRBJ1-1, with 8 nucleotides matching TRBD1. With V trimmed by 1 base and J by 4 bases, 2 bases remained unmatched. CDR1 LGHNA and CDR2 YSLEER come from the germline V gene. This CDR3 has 14 residues. CDR3 loop: CASSQVTGATEAFF. The CDR3 DNA reads as TGCGCCAGCAGCCAAGTGACAGGGGCCACTGAAGCTTTCTTT.

The rearrangement links TRBV9 to TRBJ2-2; weak D call: TRBD2 (6 bases). This CDR3 has 13 amino acids. The V gene lost 0 bases and the J gene lost 7 bases, with 7 bases spanning the gap. Germline CDR1 SGDLS, CDR2 YYNGEE. The CDR3 region has the DNA TGTGCCAGCAGCGTAGGTAGCGGCGGGGAGCTGTTTTTT. Its translation: CASSVGSGGELFF. Looking up the rest from reference TRBV9 and TRBJ2-2 gives the full variable domain: DSGVTQTPKHLITATGQRVTLRCSPRSGDLSVYWYQQSLDQGLQFLIQYYNGEERAKGNILERFSAQQFPDLHSELNLSSLELGDSALYFCASSVGSGGELFFGEGSRLTVL.

V gene TRBV7-2 combines with J gene TRBJ1-3; D ambiguous. The CDR3 length is 15 residues. Trimming stripped 1 base from V and 0 bases from J, with 7 bases between. Germline-derived CDR1 and CDR2 are SGHTA and FQGNSA. The CDR3 nucleotides are TGTGCCAGCAGCTTAGTAGGGAGCTCTGGAAACACCATATATTTT. Translation gives CASSLVGSSGNTIYF.